These T cell receptor beta chains were read from a single sample in a study of cytomegalovirus exposure and HLA in healthy donors. Clones were sequenced by immunoSEQ multiplex PCR, and TCRdb holds only the in-frame ones, with some missing. In the table there are some 65,000 clones, 60% to 80% of which are singletons. Sequenced material: PBMCs. The receptors come from a girl aged 5 to 17 in good health and CMV-seropositive. CDR3s include the opening cysteine and the closing phenylalanine or tryptophan. The D gene is left open where the match is weak.

j_call: TRBJ2-3; v_call: TRBV11-2; d_call: TRBD2; cdr3_aa: CASSLRLAGGTDTQYF; cdr3_nt: TGTGCCAGCAGCTTGAGACTAGCGGGGGGCACAGATACGCAGTATTTT
j_call: TRBJ2-7; v_call: TRBV28; d_call: TRBD2; cdr3_aa: CASSPSSGSSLF; cdr3_nt: TGTGCCAGCAGTCCCTCTAGCGGGAGCTCCCTTTTC
j_call: TRBJ1-4; v_call: TRBV13; d_call: .; cdr3_aa: CASSRAGGASEKLFF; cdr3_nt: TGTGCCAGCAGCCGGGCAGGCGGGGCGTCGGAAAAACTGTTTTTT
j_call: TRBJ2-7; v_call: TRBV19; d_call: .; cdr3_aa: CASSTSTATTYEQYF; cdr3_nt: TGTGCCAGTAGTACCTCGACAGCTACAACCTACGAGCAGTACTTC
j_call: TRBJ1-2; v_call: TRBV6-6; d_call: .; cdr3_aa: CASSYSSRTLGDGYTF; cdr3_nt: TGTGCCAGCAGTTACTCGAGCAGGACTCTGGGCGATGGCTACACCTTC
j_call: TRBJ2-2; v_call: TRBV18; d_call: .; cdr3_aa: CASSPLANTGELFF; cdr3_nt: TGTGCCAGCTCACCCCTAGCGAACACCGGGGAGCTGTTTTTT
j_call: TRBJ2-3; v_call: TRBV5-1; d_call: .; cdr3_aa: CASRYSRDTQYF; cdr3_nt: TGCGCCAGCAGGTATAGTAGAGATACGCAGTATTTT
j_call: TRBJ1-6; v_call: TRBV4-2; d_call: .; cdr3_aa: CASSQDKGVYSPLHF; cdr3_nt: TGTGCCAGCAGCCAAGACAAGGGAGTGTATTCACCCCTCCACTTT
j_call: TRBJ2-1; v_call: TRBV5-6; d_call: TRBD2; cdr3_aa: CASSLARREGYNEQFF; cdr3_nt: TGTGCCAGCAGCTTGGCCAGGCGGGAGGGCTACAATGAGCAGTTCTTC
j_call: TRBJ2-7; v_call: TRBV28; d_call: .; cdr3_aa: CASSLHRVTGYEQYF; cdr3_nt: TGTGCCAGCAGTCTCCACAGGGTTACTGGCTACGAGCAGTACTTC